This T cell receptor (beta chain) emerged from a study of blood T cell repertoires in COVID-19. Turning to the study itself: The origin of the acute and convalescent COVID-19 samples was the United States, Italy and Spain. PBMCs, B-cell-depleted T cells, or T cells provided the cDNA or gDNA that made up the material.

Repertoires were generated with immunoSEQ multiplex PCR, while TCRdb's copy carries only in-frame clones and drops some. The repertoire holds 84,000 or so clones, with 70% to 90% as singletons. The source material was peripheral blood. The clonotype was recovered from a woman of 80 years or more with acute or convalescent COVID-19.

The CDR3 is CATSRTSGAGNEQFF. CDR3 DNA: TGTGCCACCAGCCGAACTAGCGGGGCTGGCAATGAGCAGTTCTTC. The chain uses TRBV24-1 and TRBJ2-1, with 10 bases lining up with TRBD2. V dropped 7 bases and J dropped 6; count of bases not matched to a gene: 8. Germline CDR1 KGHDR, CDR2 SFDVKD. The CDR3 contains 15 residues.